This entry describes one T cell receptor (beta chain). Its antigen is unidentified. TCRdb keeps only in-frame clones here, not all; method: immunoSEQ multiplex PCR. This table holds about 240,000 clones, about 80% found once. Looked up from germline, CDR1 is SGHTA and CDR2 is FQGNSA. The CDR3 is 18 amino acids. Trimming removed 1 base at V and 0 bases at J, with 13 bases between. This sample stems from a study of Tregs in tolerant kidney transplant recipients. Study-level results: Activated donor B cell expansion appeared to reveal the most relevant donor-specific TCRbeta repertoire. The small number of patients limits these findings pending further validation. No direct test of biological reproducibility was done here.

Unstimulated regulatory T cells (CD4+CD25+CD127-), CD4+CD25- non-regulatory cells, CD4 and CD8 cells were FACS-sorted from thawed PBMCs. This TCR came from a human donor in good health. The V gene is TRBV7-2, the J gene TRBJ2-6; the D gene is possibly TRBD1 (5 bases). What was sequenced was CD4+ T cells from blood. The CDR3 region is CASSLVLGVLSGANVLTF. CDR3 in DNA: TGTGCCAGCAGCTTAGTCCTAGGGGTCCTCTCTGGGGCCAACGTCCTGACTTTC.